The clone carrying this TCR beta chain was counted a single time. What it binds is not known. The method was immunoSEQ multiplex PCR; TCRdb's version includes in-frame clones alone and lacks a portion of them. The data show about 150,000 clones, with 65% to 90% seen just once and 7.9% held by the top ten. This sample is part of a study of T cell responses to AZD1222 COVID-19 vaccine. Study-level points and caveats: Just a handful of AZD1222 recipients tested seropositive at baseline.

This sequence originates from an adult who received the MenACWY meningococcal vaccine as a control. The sample here was peripheral blood, taken 28 days after the second dose of the MenACWY control vaccine.

CDR3 amino acids: CASSIYRNSNYGYTF. CDR3 DNA sequence: TGTGCCAGTAGTATATACAGAAACTCCAACTATGGCTACACCTTC. V usage is TRBV19 and J usage is TRBJ1-2; unclear D gene. Trimming stripped 2 bases from V and 2 bases from J, with 12 bases between. The germline V gene has CDR1 LNHDA and CDR2 SQIVND (reference sequence). The CDR3 loop spans 15 amino acids. Complete variable domain (other parts from reference TRBV19 and TRBJ1-2): DGGITQSPKYLFRKEGQNVTLSCEQNLNHDAMYWYRQDPGQGLRLIYYSQIVNDFQKGDIAEGYSVSREKKESFPLTVTSAQKNPTAFYLCASSIYRNSNYGYTFGSGTRLTVV.